A single sample gave rise to the 25 T cell receptor beta chains below, sequenced in a study of response to subunit inactivated influenza vaccine. TCRdb re-derived calls from the RT-PCR reads in MiXCR, one entry per CDR3 protein. This sample has about 650,000 distinct CDR3 sequences; around 15% occur once, and the top ten carry 6% to 9.5%. Sample: PBMCs from blood, taken less than 15 days before vaccination. The receptors stem from a man aged 45 to 65 who received an inactivated influenza vaccine.

This clonotype was seen more than once but under ten times. The chain has TRBV4-3 and TRBJ1-3; the D is unclear. V dropped 3 bases and J dropped 3 bases, with 9 bases sitting between them. This CDR3 region has 14 residues. The germline V gene encodes CDR1 LGHNA and CDR2 YSLEER. In DNA, the CDR3 is TGCGCCAGCAGCCATTCAATTAATGGAAACACCATATATTTT. It encodes CASSHSINGNTIYF.

This clonotype has more than one count but fewer than ten. The V gene is TRBV27, the J gene TRBJ2-1; 11 bases are a match to TRBD1. This CDR3 is 15 amino acids long. Looked up from germline, CDR1 is MNHEY and CDR2 is SMNVEV (reference sequence). V lost 4 bases, J lost 6 bases, and 5 bases stayed unmatched. CDR3 sequence: CASSWTGGAVNEQFF. In nucleotides, the CDR3 is TGTGCCAGCAGTTGGACAGGGGGCGCGGTCAATGAGCAGTTCTTC.

There are a few counts of this clonotype. The genes are TRBV12-3 or TRBV12-4 and TRBJ2-4; 9 bases align to TRBD2. V gave up 6 bases and J gave up 0 bases; unmatched junction bases: 9. CDR3 length: 17 amino acids. The CDR3, as DNA: TGTGCCAGCAGGGCCACCTTAGCGGGGGAAGCCAAAAACATTCAGTACTTC. This gives the protein CASRATLAGEAKNIQYF.

The J gene is TRBJ2-7, the V gene TRBV27; D is uncertain. Per the germline V gene, CDR1 is MNHEY and CDR2 is SMNVEV (reference sequence). The V and J ends lost 4 bases and 3 bases respectively, with 10 bases between them. The CDR3 totals 13 residues. The CDR3 nucleotides are TGTGCCAGCAGTTGGGTAGTAGTCTACGAGCAGTACTTC. This translates into CASSWVVVYEQYF.

This clonotype was observed a handful of times. This chain links TRBV20-1 with TRBJ2-7; unclear D gene. V dropped 3 bases and J dropped 4 bases, with 13 bases sitting between them. This CDR3 spans 13 amino acids. The V gene's germline CDR1 is DFQATT and CDR2 SNEGSKA (reference sequence). The CDR3 is CSASKPEGYEQYF. The CDR3 DNA reads TGCAGTGCTAGTAAGCCAGAAGGGTACGAGCAGTACTTC.

The chain links TRBV21-1 to TRBJ2-5; the table's TRBD1 call for D was not verified on the DNA. TRBV21-1 is described as a pseudogene. CDR3 size: 17 residues. The chain's CDR3 is CASSKVTETARQETQYF. The CDR3 DNA sequence: TGTGCCAGCAGCAAAGTGACAGAGACCGCAAGACAAGAGACCCAGTACTTC.

J is TRBJ2-1 and V is TRBV7-6; no clear D gene. This CDR3 has 13 amino acids. Trimming shortened V by 1 base and J by 7 bases, and 8 bases separated the two germline ends. From germline, CDR1 is SGHVS and CDR2 FNYEAQ. Here the CDR3 DNA reads TGTGCCAGCAGCTTAGAACTCTCTAATGAGCAGTTCTTC. This gives the protein CASSLELSNEQFF.

This clonotype was found a few times. This chain joins TRBV6-1 and TRBJ2-7, with a tentative D call TRBD1 (5 bases). This CDR3 region has 15 residues. V was pared by 6 bases and J by 2 bases, with 17 bases between. From germline, CDR1 is MNHNS and CDR2 SASEGT. The CDR3 region is CASSRSLDTTYEQYF. CDR3 nucleotides: TGTGCCAGCAGCAGGAGCCTGGACACTACCTACGAGCAGTACTTC.

This chain connects TRBV7-2 to TRBJ2-1; D unresolved. V lost 4 bases, J lost 6 bases, and 7 bases lay in between. Germline V lookup: CDR1 SGHTA, CDR2 FQGNSA. The CDR3 sequence is 12 residues long. CDR3 loop: CASSSLANEQFF. As DNA, the CDR3 is TGTGCCAGCAGCTCCTTAGCCAATGAGCAGTTCTTC.

This clonotype was picked up many times. The chain uses TRBV6-1 and TRBJ2-5, with 11 positions matching TRBD2. The V and J ends lost 5 bases and 2 bases, in that order; junction bases with no gene match: 4. The CDR3 has 15 residues. From germline, CDR1 is MNHNS and CDR2 SASEGT. CDR3 in DNA: TGTGCCAGCAGTACCGGGACTAGCGGACAAGAGACCCAGTACTTC. It codes for CASSTGTSGQETQYF.

This chain joins TRBV20-1 and TRBJ2-5; 10 bases fit TRBD2. The CDR3 is 15 amino acids. Trimming cost V 4 bases and J 5 bases; bases outside gene matches: 10. Germline V gene lookup returns CDR1 DFQATT and CDR2 SNEGSKA (reference sequence). As DNA, the CDR3 is TGCAGTGCTACCCCCCTAGCGGGAGTCTGGGAGACCCAGTACTTC. Amino acids: CSATPLAGVWETQYF.

This clonotype showed up just a few times. V gene TRBV4-2 combines with J gene TRBJ2-2; the D gene could be TRBD1 or TRBD2 (5 bases each). The CDR3 is 18 amino acids. Trimming left V 1 base short and J 1 base short, with 16 bases between. Per the germline V gene, CDR1 is LGHNA and CDR2 is YNFKEQ. DNA for the CDR3: TGTGCCAGCAGCCAAGTGTCGAGGGGACCCTTGAACACCGGGGAGCTGTTTTTT. This encodes CASSQVSRGPLNTGELFF.

The chain couples TRBV12-3 or TRBV12-4 to TRBJ1-5; tentatively, D is TRBD1 (5 bases). The CDR3 consists of 15 residues. Trimming removed 6 bases at V and 2 bases at J, with 14 bases between. In DNA, the CDR3 is TGTGCCAGCAGCCCCTTGGGGCGGCGCAATCAGCCCCAGCATTTT. Encoded protein: CASSPLGRRNQPQHF.

By frequency in the sample, this clonotype is medium-sized. The chain uses TRBV29-1 and TRBJ2-7; D is possibly TRBD1 (5 bases). Germline V gene sequence: CDR1 SQVTM, CDR2 ANQGSEA. The CDR3 spans 15 residues. With 2 bases removed from V and 6 bases from J, the gap between germline ends came to 20 bases. The CDR3 DNA is TGCAGCGTTGAACACCCTGGGGCAGGGCAATCCGAGCAGTACTTC. Protein: CSVEHPGAGQSEQYF.

The rearrangement joins TRBV29-1 to TRBJ1-5; unclear D gene. The CDR3 covers 15 residues. The V and J ends lost 6 bases and 0 bases respectively, with 15 bases between them. The germline CDR1 and CDR2 sequences are SQVTM and ANQGSEA. This CDR3 reads CSVSMTSNSNQPQHF. The CDR3 DNA reads as TGCAGCGTGAGCATGACTAGTAATAGCAATCAGCCCCAGCATTTT. Drawing the rest from reference TRBV29-1 and TRBJ1-5, the complete variable domain is SAVISQKPSRDICQRGTSLTIQCQVDSQVTMMFWYRQQPGQSLTLIATANQGSEATYESGFVIDKFPISRPNLTFSTLTVSNMSPEDSSIYLCSVSMTSNSNQPQHFGDGTRLSIL.

V is TRBV7-2 and J is TRBJ2-2; D unresolved. There are 16 residues in the CDR3. Trimming took 1 base from V and 2 from J, leaving 11 bases between them. The germline gives CDR1 SGHTA, CDR2 FQGNSA. Here the CDR3 reads CASSLDGQVNTGELFF. In DNA form, the CDR3 reads TGTGCCAGCAGCTTAGATGGTCAGGTTAACACCGGGGAGCTGTTTTTT.

The V and J genes are TRBV29-1 and TRBJ1-5; TRBD1 might be the D (5 bases). The CDR3 has 13 residues. Deletions cut 5 bases from V and 0 bases from J, with 8 bases between. Germline V gives CDR1 SQVTM, CDR2 ANQGSEA. Here the CDR3 DNA reads TGCAGCGTTACAACAGGTAGCAATCAGCCCCAGCATTTT. Residues: CSVTTGSNQPQHF.

This clonotype was observed many times. The V call is TRBV15, the J call TRBJ2-2, with 8 bases aligning to TRBD1. The CDR3 has 14 residues. V shed 3 bases and J 5 bases; nucleotides not matched to a gene: 2. The germline gives CDR1 LNHNV, CDR2 YYDKDF (reference sequence). Written as DNA, the CDR3 is TGTGCCACCAGCAGGGACAGGGTAACCGGGGAGCTGTTTTTT. Encoded protein: CATSRDRVTGELFF.

This clonotype was counted between two and nine times. J is TRBJ2-1 and V is TRBV11-2; possibly TRBD1 or TRBD2 for D (5 bases each). The germline V gene encodes CDR1 SGHAT and CDR2 FQNNGV. The germline V and J ends were trimmed by 0 bases and 7 bases, with 13 bases remaining between them. CDR3 size: 15 residues. CDR3 protein: CASSLEGTSWNEQFF. CDR3 coding DNA: TGTGCCAGCAGCTTAGAAGGGACCTCGTGGAATGAGCAGTTCTTC.

The rearrangement uses TRBV7-8 and TRBJ2-5; the match to TRBD1 covers 8 bases. J was trimmed by 5 bases and V by 1 base; bases with no gene match: 6. CDR3 size: 15 residues. CDR1 and CDR2 (germline): SGHVS, FQNEAQ. The DNA for the CDR3 is TGTGCCAGCAGCTTAGGTCTGGGACAGGCGGAGACCCAGTACTTC. It yields the protein CASSLGLGQAETQYF.

There are a few counts of this clonotype. This chain uses TRBV29-1 with TRBJ2-7, with 10 nucleotides matching TRBD1. Per germline, CDR1 SQVTM and CDR2 ANQGSEA. The CDR3 sequence is 14 residues long. V was clipped by 6 bases and J by 3 bases; unmatched bases: 8. As DNA, the CDR3 is TGCAGCGTAGGCGACAGGGGGCGGGACTACGAGCAGTACTTC. This encodes CSVGDRGRDYEQYF.

The chain combines TRBV4-3 with TRBJ2-7; TRBD1 agrees at 8 bases. Germline V lookup: CDR1 LGHNA, CDR2 YSLEER. This CDR3 has 14 amino acids. With V trimmed by 3 bases and J by 7 bases, 8 bases remained unmatched. DNA of the CDR3: TGCGCCAGCAGCCAGCGCGGACAGGGCGGAGAGCAGTACTTC. Translation: CASSQRGQGGEQYF.

The chain uses TRBV5-1 and TRBJ2-2, with TRBD1 matching over 9 bases. This CDR3 has 16 amino acids. V dropped 7 bases and J dropped 1; count of bases not matched to a gene: 8. Germline-derived CDR1 and CDR2 are SGHRS and YFSETQ. In DNA, the CDR3 is TGCGCCAGCTCCCGGGACAGGGTTGAGAACACCGGGGAGCTGTTTTTT. Amino acid sequence: CASSRDRVENTGELFF. The whole variable domain, filled in from reference TRBV5-1 and TRBJ2-2, reads KAGVTQTPRYLIKTRGQQVTLSCSPISGHRSVSWYQQTPGQGLQFLFEYFSETQRNKGNFPGRFSGRQFSNSRSEMNVSTLELGDSALYLCASSRDRVENTGELFFGEGSRLTVL.

The rearrangement links TRBV25-1 to TRBJ2-5; TRBD2 agrees at 8 bases. This CDR3 is built from 18 residues. Germline V gene sequence: CDR1 MGHDK, CDR2 SYGVNS. Trimming at V came to 1 base and at J to 5 bases, leaving 15 bases not matched to a gene. Here the CDR3 DNA reads TGTGCCAGCAGTGAATCGACCCTGGCGGGGGGACTTTCGGAGACCCAGTACTTC. It specifies CASSESTLAGGLSETQYF.

The chain couples TRBV12-3 or TRBV12-4 to TRBJ2-1, with 7 bases lining up with TRBD2. This CDR3 spans 16 amino acids. The V segment lost 5 bases and the J segment 2 bases; nucleotides outside the gene matches: 9. The CDR3 DNA follows: TGTGCCAGCAGTCTGATAAGCGGGAACGCCTACAATGAGCAGTTCTTC. Translated: CASSLISGNAYNEQFF.